This is a list of T cell receptor beta chains from one sample in a study of T cells after posttransplantation cyclophosphamide. Assay: immunoSEQ multiplex PCR; the TCRdb copy retains only in-frame clones and omits some. The sample includes a few thousand clones, around 74% of them seen just once. Sequenced here: PBMCs, sampled after allogeneic stem cell transplant with posttransplant cyclophosphamide. The receptor source for this set is a female patient aged 50 to 60 who received an allogeneic stem cell transplant from a related donor, was CMV-positive, and had no GVHD. T cells may partly derive from the graft donor. Both conserved end residues are part of each CDR3. The D gene is left open where the match is weak. Size is omitted from some rows. Given values are once, few, many or a class for expanded clones.

>-|TRBV18|-|TRBJ2-1|16
TGTGCCAGCTCACCCCTAGCGTTCGGCTCCTACAATGAGCAGTTCTTC
CASSPLAFGSYNEQFF
>-|TRBV21-1|-|TRBJ1-1|13
TGTGCCAGCAGCAAAAGGGAGGGGAGAGAAGCTTTCTTT
CASSKREGREAFF
>TRBD2|TRBV29-1|-|TRBJ2-5|15
TGCAGCGTGGGCGGACTAGCGGGGTGGGGGGAGACCCAGTACTTC
CSVGGLAGWGETQYF
>TRBD1|TRBV9|-|TRBJ1-2|17
TGTGCCAGCAGCGTAGCTCGGGACAGTGACGTTCTTTATGGCTACACCTTC
CASSVARDSDVLYGYTF
>-|TRBV5-1|-|TRBJ1-1|15
TGCGCCAGCAGCCCCAACCGTAGGGGAATTTCAGAAGCTTTCTTT
CASSPNRRGISEAFF
>-|TRBV7-9|few|TRBJ1-2|14
TGTGCCAGCAGCTTAGTCGGGGGAAACTATGGCTACACCTTC
CASSLVGGNYGYTF
>TRBD1|TRBV5-6|few|TRBJ2-7|13
TGTGCCAGCAGCCTCCTAGACAGGGACGAGCAGTACTTC
CASSLLDRDEQYF
>-|TRBV15|once|TRBJ2-3|14
TGTGCCACCAGCAGAGTCCTAGGAACAGATACGCAGTATTTT
CATSRVLGTDTQYF
>-|TRBV14|-|TRBJ2-2|13
TGTGCCAGCAGCCAAGACGTCCCCGGGGAGCTGTTTTTT
CASSQDVPGELFF
>-|TRBV11-2|-|TRBJ1-1|16
TGTGCCAGCAGCTTGGAAATTACAGGGATGAACACTGAAGCTTTCTTT
CASSLEITGMNTEAFF
>-|TRBV7-2|-|TRBJ1-2|13
TGTGCCAGCAACATACCGGGGGGCCAGGTTTACACCTTC
CASNIPGGQVYTF
>-|TRBV11-2|-|TRBJ2-3|12
TGTGCCAGCAGCTTAGTTCAGGATACGCAGTATTTT
CASSLVQDTQYF
>-|TRBV11-2|-|TRBJ2-1|14
TGTGCCAGCAGCTTAGTCGGGGAACCCAATGAGCAGTTCTTC
CASSLVGEPNEQFF
>TRBD1|TRBV28|-|TRBJ1-2|14
TGTGCCAGCAGAGAGACAGGGGGTGGCTATGGCTACACCTTC
CASRETGGGYGYTF
>-|TRBV13|-|TRBJ2-2|15
TGTGCCAGCAGCTTAGGCCTCGCGGTCGCCGGGGAGCTGTTTTTT
CASSLGLAVAGELFF
>-|TRBV29-1|-|TRBJ2-1|11
TGCAGCGCCGAGGTATACAATGAGCAGTTCTTC
CSAEVYNEQFF